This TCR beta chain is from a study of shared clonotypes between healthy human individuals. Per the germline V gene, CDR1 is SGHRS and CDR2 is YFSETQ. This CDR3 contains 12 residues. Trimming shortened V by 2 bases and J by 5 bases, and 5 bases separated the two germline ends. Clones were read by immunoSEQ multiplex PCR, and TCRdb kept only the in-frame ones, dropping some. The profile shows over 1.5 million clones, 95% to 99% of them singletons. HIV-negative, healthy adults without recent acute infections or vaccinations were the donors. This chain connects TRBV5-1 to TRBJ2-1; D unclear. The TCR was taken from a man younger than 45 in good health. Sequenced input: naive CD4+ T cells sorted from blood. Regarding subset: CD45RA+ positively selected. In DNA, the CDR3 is TGCGCCAGCAGCTTTTTAGACAATGAGCAGTTCTTC. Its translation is CASSFLDNEQFF.